This T cell receptor (beta chain) was profiled in a study of T cells in Graves' hyperthyroidism and ophthalmopathy. No progression to ophthalmopathy during 18 months of follow-up defined stable disease. Regions amplified from RNA transcripts were the TCR beta CDR3 regions. RT-PCR in the first round (using the HTBI primer set) targeted the TCR CDR3. TCRdb fed the multiplex PCR reads into MiXCR, producing one record per CDR3 protein. The table records approximately 560,000 distinct CDR3 sequences, 46% of them present only once. This CDR3 spans 16 amino acids. V was trimmed by 0 bases and J by 7 bases, leaving 18 bases between them. The V gene's germline CDR1 is ENHRY and CDR2 SYGVKD. There are many counts of this clonotype.

This sequence joins TRBV10-3 and TRBJ2-5, with D possibly TRBD1 on 7 matching bases. The sequenced sample consisted of peripheral blood or thyroid tissue (not recorded which). The clonotype originates from a woman between 18 and 30 years old with Graves' hyperthyroidism. The CDR3 coding sequence is TGTGCCATCAGTGAGTCGTTGGTCCAGGGGGAGGCGACCCAGTACTTC. Translated: CAISESLVQGEATQYF.